The T cell receptor (beta chain) under discussion was sequenced for a study of Ad26.COV2.S vaccination and SARS-CoV-2 variants. Germline V gene data show CDR1 as MNHEY and CDR2 as SMNVEV (reference sequence). Trimming removed 2 bases at V and 5 bases at J, with 10 bases between. The CDR3 consists of 14 residues. The repertoire was sequenced with immunoSEQ multiplex PCR; TCRdb's copy has only in-frame clones and lacks some. The sample has more than 400,000 clones, over 80% seen once. As for treatment: 15 to 20 received Ad26.COV2.S at low or high dose, single or two shots; about 5 received placebo; per-sample allocation not given. Sampling happened 63 days after the first vaccine or placebo injection.

The chain is built from TRBV27 and TRBJ1-5; possible D gene TRBD1, 5 bases. Sequences were derived from peripheral blood, sampled in a trial of Ad26.COV2.S vaccine versus placebo. The receptor's source is a person aged 18 to 59 who received the Ad26.COV2.S COVID-19 vaccine or a placebo. The CDR3 DNA reads TGTGCCAGCAGTTTAGGGGGGGTTTATCAGCCCCAGCATTTT. The encoded protein is CASSLGGVYQPQHF.